The 30 T cell receptor beta chains listed next were all sequenced from one sample in a study of identical twins (dated by TCRdb to 2015 to 2016). The library was generated by 5' RACE. Sequencing was performed on an Illumina HiSeq 2000. TCRdb's own reprocessing of the public reads used fastp at Q25 and MiXCR and kept productive beta chains. Rows are unified per CDR3 protein, each entry keeping the most common DNA and genes. For this sample the table gives 450,000 or so distinct CDR3 sequences, of which 24% were detected only once. Roughly 2.8% of the sample belongs to the ten largest clones. This sample also appeared in a second study, on T cells expressing NK-cell markers.

The sequencing input was CD4+ T cells sorted from blood. These receptors all stem from a woman aged 18-29 years in good health.

In its sample, this clonotype was seen a few times. V is TRBV7-2 and J is TRBJ2-5; no clear D gene. The CDR3 runs 12 residues. The germline V and J ends were trimmed by 5 bases and 5 bases, with 9 bases remaining between them. Per the germline V gene, CDR1 is SGHTA and CDR2 is FQGNSA. The CDR3 protein is CASSPPRETQYF. The CDR3 DNA follows: TGTGCCAGCAGCCCCCCTAGGGAGACCCAGTACTTC.

This clonotype was recorded a few times. This sequence joins TRBV11-2 and TRBJ2-2; no reliable D call. This CDR3 spans 15 amino acids. The germline CDR1 and CDR2 sequences are SGHAT and FQNNGV. V lost 5 bases and J 6 bases, leaving 16 bases between the germline ends. CDR3 sequence (DNA): TGTGCCAGCAGCGTTCCTCGGTCGGGTCCCGGGGAGCTGTTTTTT. Encoded protein: CASSVPRSGPGELFF.

Ten or more counts support this clonotype. This chain connects TRBV7-2 to TRBJ2-7, with 8 bases that match TRBD2. Trimming cost V 5 bases and J 3 bases; bases outside gene matches: 6. The CDR3 is 14 residues long. The V gene's germline CDR1 is SGHTA and CDR2 FQGNSA. Here the CDR3 reads CASSPGGRGYEQYF. CDR3 coding DNA: TGTGCCAGCAGCCCGGGGGGGCGGGGCTACGAGCAGTACTTC.

This clonotype has a handful of counts. This chain links TRBV12-3 or TRBV12-4 with TRBJ1-2; the match to TRBD1 covers 7 bases. J was trimmed by 7 bases and V by 6 bases; bases with no gene match: 8. CDR3 length: 13 amino acids. CDR3 nucleotides: TGTGCCAGCAGGCGACAGGGTGTAGGTGGCTACACCTTC. This sequence encodes CASRRQGVGGYTF.

The sample holds a few counts of this clonotype. This sequence joins TRBV6-1 and TRBJ1-2, with D unresolved. The germline CDR1 and CDR2 sequences are MNHNS and SASEGT. The CDR3 loop spans 9 amino acids. V was shortened by 11 bases and J by 6 bases, with 7 bases between the two germline ends. CDR3 nucleotide sequence: TGTGCCTGCGGTCATGGCTACACCTTC. Its translation: CACGHGYTF.

In its sample, this clonotype was seen a few times. The chain carries TRBV6-5 and TRBJ2-3; 9 bases match TRBD2. This CDR3 has 17 residues. Germline lookup yields CDR1 MNHEY and CDR2 SVGAGI. J lost 0 bases, V lost 2 bases, and 6 bases had no gene match. The CDR3 loop is CASSYGGRVSSTDTQYF. The CDR3 DNA follows: TGTGCCAGCAGTTACGGCGGGAGGGTCTCTAGCACAGATACGCAGTATTTT.

The chain recombines TRBV7-9 with TRBJ2-7, with 15 bases lining up with TRBD2. J lost 5 bases, V lost 5 bases, and 1 base had no gene match. Per germline, CDR1 SEHNR and CDR2 FQNEAQ (reference sequence). The CDR3 sequence is 14 residues long. The CDR3 DNA is TGTGCCAGCAGCCGGACTAGCGGGGGGGACGAGCAGTACTTC. The encoded protein is CASSRTSGGDEQYF.

V usage is TRBV6-5 and J usage is TRBJ2-3; the D gene is possibly TRBD1 (5 bases). The CDR3 is 17 amino acids. With 0 bases removed from V and 3 bases from J, the gap between germline ends came to 16 bases. CDR1 MNHEY and CDR2 SVGAGI come from the germline V gene. The CDR3 DNA follows: TGTGCCAGCAGTTACTCACCGAGGTGGGGCATGACAGATACGCAGTATTTT. It is translated as CASSYSPRWGMTDTQYF.

This clonotype was seen more than once but under ten times. J is TRBJ1-4 and V is TRBV7-3; D uncertain. CDR1 SGHTA and CDR2 FQGTGA come from the germline V gene. The length of the CDR3 is 15 residues. V lost 2 bases, J lost 8 bases, and 15 bases lay in between. The CDR3 spells CASSLRPGSQEKLFF. The DNA for the CDR3 is TGTGCCAGCAGCTTACGGCCAGGTAGTCAGGAAAAACTGTTTTTT. Variable domain in full (rest from reference TRBV7-3 and TRBJ1-4): GAGVSQTPSNKVTEKGKYVELRCDPISGHTALYWYRQSLGQGPEFLIYFQGTGAADDSGLPNDRFFAVRPEGSVSTLKIQRTERGDSAVYLCASSLRPGSQEKLFFGSGTQLSVL.

The rearrangement links TRBV4-2 to TRBJ1-6, with 7 bases identical to TRBD1. The V gene end was trimmed by 1 base and the J gene end by 8 bases; junction bases not matched to a gene: 8. This CDR3 comprises 16 residues. CDR1 is LGHNA and CDR2 is YNFKEQ in the germline V gene. Here the CDR3 DNA reads TGTGCCAGCAGCCAAGCCCCGGGACAGCAACATTCACCCCTCCACTTT. Translated, it gives CASSQAPGQQHSPLHF.

V gene TRBV7-2 combines with J gene TRBJ2-7; 8 bases are a match to TRBD2. This CDR3 region has 16 residues. Losses at the gene ends were 5 bases for V and 6 bases for J; bases not matched to a gene: 15. The germline gives CDR1 SGHTA, CDR2 FQGNSA. CDR3 nucleotide sequence: TGTGCCAGCAGCCACGCCAGCCAGCGGGAGTATAGCGAGCAGTACTTC. Encoded protein: CASSHASQREYSEQYF.

The chain recombines TRBV7-2 with TRBJ1-1; D remains unclear. CDR3 length equals 16 residues. The ends were cut back, 5 bases at V and 1 base at J, with 17 bases in the middle. Germline V gene data show CDR1 as SGHTA and CDR2 as FQGNSA. The CDR3 DNA reads as TGTGCCAGCAGCAAGGCCGCAAATTCCCCGAACACTGAAGCTTTCTTT. Residues: CASSKAANSPNTEAFF. The full variable domain, its missing parts supplied by reference TRBV7-2 and TRBJ1-1, is GAGVSQSPSNKVTEKGKDVELRCDPISGHTALYWYRQSLGQGLEFLIYFQGNSAPDKSGLPSDRFSAERTGGSVSTLTIQRTQQEDSAVYLCASSKAANSPNTEAFFGQGTRLTVV.

This clonotype was seen more than once but under ten times. The J gene is TRBJ2-7, the V gene TRBV4-3; D is undetermined. Per germline, CDR1 LGHNA and CDR2 YSLEER. Between the trimmed V and J ends, which lost 2 bases and 2 bases, there was a span of 10 bases. This CDR3 spans 14 amino acids. CDR3 coding DNA: TGCGCCAGCAGCCAAATGGCCGACGCCTACGAGCAGTACTTC. Its protein product is CASSQMADAYEQYF.

This rearrangement joins TRBV7-3 to TRBJ2-7; D is possibly TRBD2 (7 bases). This CDR3 has 16 residues. The V and J ends lost 2 bases and 0 bases respectively, with 14 bases between them. The V gene's germline CDR1 is SGHTA and CDR2 FQGTGA. CDR3 sequence reads: CASSLLGGPDSYEQYF. CDR3 nucleotide sequence: TGTGCCAGCAGCTTATTGGGGGGGCCTGACTCCTACGAGCAGTACTTC.

V gene TRBV20-1 combines with J gene TRBJ2-2; D gene unclear. Germline CDR1 DFQATT, CDR2 SNEGSKA (reference sequence). This CDR3 comprises 13 residues. V was trimmed by 3 bases and J by 0 bases, leaving 5 bases between them. The CDR3 bases are TGCAGTGCTAGTGTCGCGAACACCGGGGAGCTGTTTTTT. Encoded protein: CSASVANTGELFF.

This clonotype was seen only a few times. V is TRBV5-5 and J is TRBJ2-7, with TRBD2 matching 8 bases. The CDR3 length is 17 residues. Per the germline V gene, CDR1 is SGHKS and CDR2 is YYEKEE (reference sequence). The V and J ends lost 0 bases and 0 bases, in that order; junction bases with no gene match: 8. CDR3 bases: TGTGCCAGCAGCTTGGGGAGGAGCGGGAGAAACTCCTACGAGCAGTACTTC. Its translation is CASSLGRSGRNSYEQYF.

This chain uses TRBV5-1 with TRBJ2-2, with a possible D match to TRBD1 (5 bases). Trimming took off 4 bases at V and 5 bases at J, with 15 bases between the two ends. The germline V gene has CDR1 SGHRS and CDR2 YFSETQ. The CDR3 covers 15 residues. The CDR3 here is CASSPTIQGTGELFF. CDR3 DNA sequence: TGCGCCAGCAGCCCAACAATTCAGGGTACCGGGGAGCTGTTTTTT.

V is TRBV19 and J is TRBJ1-5; 7 nucleotides agree with TRBD1. The CDR3 spans 15 residues. CDR1 is LNHDA, CDR2 SQIVND, per germline (reference sequence). V dropped 5 bases and J dropped 3; count of bases not matched to a gene: 7. Here the CDR3 reads CASSVDRPYNQPQHF. The CDR3 region has the DNA TGTGCCAGTAGTGTGGACAGGCCTTACAATCAGCCCCAGCATTTT.

Only a few counts were recorded for this clonotype. The chain is built from TRBV20-1 and TRBJ2-1; TRBD2 matches at 9 bases. The CDR3 has 17 residues. After removal of 5 bases from V and 6 bases from J, the junction contained 17 bases not matched to a gene. Looked up from germline, CDR1 is DFQATT and CDR2 is SNEGSKA (reference sequence). CDR3: CSAPRGGSGRIGNEQFF. The DNA for the CDR3 is TGCAGTGCTCCAAGGGGAGGTAGCGGGAGAATCGGCAATGAGCAGTTCTTC.

This chain links TRBV5-6 with TRBJ2-7; 9 bases match TRBD1. Trimming cost V 0 bases and J 3 bases; bases outside gene matches: 4. Looked up from germline, CDR1 is SGHDT and CDR2 is YYEEEE. The CDR3 loop spans 15 amino acids. The DNA for the CDR3 is TGTGCCAGCAGCTTGGCGGGACAGGGTGTCTACGAGCAGTACTTC. Amino acids: CASSLAGQGVYEQYF.

Only a few counts were recorded for this clonotype. The rearrangement links TRBV12-3 or TRBV12-4 to TRBJ2-3, with 11 bases aligning to TRBD2. The J segment lost 2 bases and the V segment lost 5 bases, leaving 6 bases of the junction unmatched. CDR3 length: 16 amino acids. CDR3 in amino acids: CASSPGLAGTTDTQYF. The CDR3 DNA is TGTGCCAGCAGTCCCGGACTAGCGGGCACCACAGATACGCAGTATTTT.

J is TRBJ2-2 and V is TRBV9, with D perhaps being TRBD1 or TRBD2 (5 bases each). The V gene's germline CDR1 is SGDLS and CDR2 YYNGEE. With 3 bases removed from V and 0 bases from J, the gap between germline ends came to 12 bases. This CDR3 is built from 16 residues. The CDR3, as DNA: TGTGCCAGCAGCGCTGAGGGACGTACGAACACCGGGGAGCTGTTTTTT. Translating gives CASSAEGRTNTGELFF.

This clonotype has more than one count but fewer than ten. The genes are TRBV7-2 and TRBJ1-1; maybe TRBD1 (6 bases). CDR3 length: 15 amino acids. The V end was cut by 5 bases, the J end by 0 bases, with 13 bases between. Germline V gives CDR1 SGHTA, CDR2 FQGNSA. CDR3 residues: CASSVQGYMNTEAFF. The CDR3 DNA reads as TGTGCCAGCAGCGTACAGGGCTACATGAACACTGAAGCTTTCTTT.

The table lists this clonotype with a few counts. The V gene is TRBV29-1, the J gene TRBJ2-7; 9 positions match TRBD1. V shed 7 bases and J 2 bases; nucleotides not matched to a gene: 21. There are 18 residues in the CDR3. Germline loops: CDR1 SQVTM, CDR2 ANQGSEA. CDR3 in amino acids: CSALGTGRDGGATYEQYF. DNA of the CDR3: TGCAGCGCACTGGGGACAGGGAGGGACGGCGGGGCAACCTACGAGCAGTACTTC.

This clonotype was counted many times. V gene TRBV20-1 combines with J gene TRBJ1-4; maybe TRBD1 (6 bases). The CDR3 covers 14 residues. Germline V gene data show CDR1 as DFQATT and CDR2 as SNEGSKA (reference sequence). Trimming stripped 0 bases from V and 5 bases from J, with 10 bases between. CDR3 sequence reads: CSAREGGGNEKLFF. The DNA for the CDR3 is TGCAGTGCTAGAGAGGGAGGGGGGAATGAAAAACTGTTTTTT.

This clonotype was counted between two and nine times. This chain connects TRBV6-2 or TRBV6-3 to TRBJ2-2, with 7 positions matching TRBD1. The CDR3 has 15 amino acids. After removal of 5 bases from V and 9 bases from J, the junction contained 12 bases not matched to a gene. Per germline, CDR1 MNHEY and CDR2 SVGEGT. CDR3 protein: CASSGGQYSFRELFF. The CDR3 DNA is TGTGCCAGCAGTGGGGGACAGTACTCATTCCGGGAGCTGTTTTTT.

This clonotype has only a few counts. The V gene is TRBV11-3, the J gene TRBJ1-2, with D uncertain. The CDR3 is made up of 13 amino acids. The germline V gene encodes CDR1 SGHNT and CDR2 YENEEA. The V and J ends lost 3 bases and 4 bases respectively, with 9 bases between them. CDR3 bases: TGTGCCAGCAGCTTTCGGGAGGCCTATGGCTACACCTTC. Translated: CASSFREAYGYTF.

The rearrangement joins TRBV12-3 or TRBV12-4 to TRBJ1-3, with D possibly being TRBD1 (5 bases). The ends were cut back, 4 bases at V and 5 bases at J, with 12 bases in the middle. The CDR3 covers 14 residues. CDR3 DNA: TGTGCCAGCAGTTCACAGGAGAACCGAAACACCATATATTTT. Translating gives CASSSQENRNTIYF.

This clonotype came up a few times. The chain is built from TRBV6-1 and TRBJ2-2; D remains ambiguous. CDR1 is MNHNS, CDR2 SASEGT, per germline. V lost 6 bases and J 9 bases, leaving 14 bases between the germline ends. The CDR3 loop spans 13 amino acids. The CDR3 loop reads CASRDVGSRELFF. CDR3 sequence (DNA): TGTGCCAGCAGGGACGTGGGGTCCCGGGAGCTGTTTTTT.

V and J are TRBV29-1 and TRBJ2-1, with TRBD2 matching 8 bases. Germline V CDR1 and CDR2: SQVTM, ANQGSEA. The CDR3 has 14 residues. Trimming took 5 bases from V and 6 from J; bases not matched to a gene: 9. CDR3 in amino acids: CSVTGGGLGNEQFF. DNA of the CDR3: TGCAGCGTTACGGGGGGGGGCCTTGGCAATGAGCAGTTCTTC.